A selection of T cell receptor beta chains follows, all from one sample in a study of cytomegalovirus exposure and HLA in healthy donors. The repertoire was sequenced with immunoSEQ multiplex PCR; TCRdb's copy has only in-frame clones and lacks some. The sample consists of about 90,000 clones, less than 80% of them appearing once. Sequenced sample: PBMCs. Receptor source: a woman aged 45-60 years in good health and CMV-seropositive. CDR3s include the opening cysteine and the closing phenylalanine or tryptophan. The D gene is left open where the match is weak. The listing skips clone size in some rows; elsewhere it reads once, few, many or a size class.

TRBJ1-2 | NA | NA | TRBV2 | CARNLLGHLYYGYTF | TGTGCCAGGAATCTTTTGGGACACTTGTATTATGGCTACACCTTC
TRBJ2-7 | NA | TRBD1 | TRBV7-9 | CASSLSVQGKYF | TGTGCCAGCAGCTTATCAGTACAGGGGAAATACTTC
TRBJ2-1 | NA | TRBD1 | TRBV6-5 | CASSYSPGTGLNEQFF | TGTGCCAGCAGTTACTCACCTGGGACAGGGCTCAATGAGCAGTTCTTC
TRBJ2-4 | few | TRBD1 | TRBV27 | CASSLSTGLAKNIQYF | TGTGCCAGCAGTTTATCGACAGGGCTAGCCAAAAACATTCAGTACTTC
TRBJ2-1 | once | NA | TRBV6-5 | CASSSSLSSYNEQFF | TGTGCCAGCAGTTCCTCACTAAGCTCCTACAATGAGCAGTTCTTC
TRBJ2-6 | NA | NA | TRBV5-1 | CASSFAGANVLTF | TGCGCCAGCAGCTTCGCTGGGGCCAACGTCCTGACTTTC
TRBJ1-1 | few | NA | TRBV30 | CAWSPPMNTEAFF | TGTGCCTGGAGCCCCCCAATGAACACTGAAGCTTTCTTT
TRBJ1-6 | NA | TRBD1 | TRBV19 | CASRTGVNNSPLHF | TGTGCCAGTAGGACAGGGGTCAATAATTCACCCCTCCACTTT
TRBJ1-1 | NA | TRBD1 | TRBV13 | CASSPRTGNTEAFF | TGTGCCAGCAGCCCCCGGACAGGGAACACTGAAGCTTTCTTT
TRBJ2-1 | NA | TRBD1 | TRBV6-1 | CASSALRDRDNEQFF | TGTGCCAGCAGTGCTCTCCGGGACAGGGATAATGAGCAGTTCTTC
TRBJ2-3 | NA | NA | TRBV7-2 | CASKVTGGTDTQYF | TGTGCCAGCAAGGTTACGGGGGGCACGGATACGCAGTATTTT
TRBJ2-7 | NA | NA | TRBV2 | CASSELSTGEQYF | TGTGCCAGCAGTGAACTATCAACTGGCGAGCAGTACTTC
TRBJ2-7 | NA | TRBD2 | TRBV6-5 | CASSYSTSPAYEQYF | TGTGCCAGCAGTTACTCGACTAGCCCCGCCTACGAGCAGTACTTC
TRBJ1-1 | NA | TRBD1 | TRBV5-1 | CASSQWPGTGSEAFF | TGCGCCAGCAGCCAGTGGCCCGGGACAGGGAGTGAAGCTTTCTTT
TRBJ2-7 | NA | NA | TRBV27 | CASSFGSSSGEQYF | TGTGCCAGCAGTTTCGGGTCGTCCTCTGGCGAGCAGTACTTC
TRBJ1-4 | few | NA | TRBV2 | CASPGGSANEKLFF | TGTGCCAGCCCCGGGGGGTCAGCTAATGAAAAACTGTTTTTT
TRBJ1-2 | once | NA | TRBV11-2 | CASSLAGGYGYTF | TGTGCCAGCAGTCTAGCGGGGGGCTATGGCTACACCTTC
TRBJ2-1 | NA | TRBD1 | TRBV19 | CASSEDRVYEQFF | TGTGCCAGTAGTGAGGACAGGGTCTATGAGCAGTTCTTC
TRBJ2-7 | NA | TRBD2 | TRBV4-1 | CASSHEPPASGGAYEQYF | TGCGCCAGCAGCCACGAACCTCCAGCTAGCGGGGGGGCCTACGAGCAGTACTTC
TRBJ2-2 | NA | TRBD2 | TRBV5-6 | CASSFAGGPNTGELFF | TGTGCCAGCAGCTTCGCGGGGGGGCCGAACACCGGGGAGCTGTTTTTT
TRBJ1-2 | NA | NA | TRBV5-6 | CASSLVEAGVGYGYTF | TGTGCCAGCAGCTTGGTCGAAGCGGGGGTTGGGTATGGCTACACCTTC
TRBJ1-2 | once | NA | TRBV28 | CASSPGDARDYGYTF | TGTGCCAGCAGCCCGGGGGACGCAAGGGACTATGGCTACACCTTC
TRBJ2-1 | few | NA | TRBV7-8 | CASSLFSPGNIANNEQFF | TGTGCCAGCAGCTTATTTTCGCCCGGGAACATAGCCAACAATGAGCAGTTCTTC
TRBJ1-3 | NA | NA | TRBV2 | CASSVSSGENTIYF | TGTGCCAGCAGTGTGAGTTCAGGGGAAAACACCATATATTTT
TRBJ2-7 | once | NA | TRBV11-2 | CASRFRQVSSYEQYF | TGTGCCAGCCGATTTAGACAGGTTAGCTCCTACGAGCAGTACTTC
TRBJ1-1 | once | NA | TRBV28 | CASLRTANTEAFF | TGTGCCAGCTTACGGACAGCGAACACTGAAGCTTTCTTT
TRBJ2-3 | NA | TRBD1 | TRBV2 | CASSQTGGADTQYF | TGTGCCAGCAGCCAGACAGGGGGCGCAGATACGCAGTATTTT
TRBJ1-6 | NA | NA | TRBV2 | CASSEPYNSPLHF | TGTGCCAGCAGTGAACCTTATAATTCACCCCTCCACTTT
TRBJ1-5 | NA | NA | TRBV6-4 | CASSDSLTSQPQHF | TGTGCCAGCAGTGACTCTCTAACCTCTCAGCCCCAGCATTTT
TRBJ1-1 | NA | TRBD1 | TRBV4-2 | CASSSPQGGRGTEAFF | TGTGCCAGCAGCTCACCCCAGGGGGGAAGGGGCACTGAAGCTTTCTTT
TRBJ1-2 | NA | NA | TRBV14 | CASSHNRVGYTF | TGTGCCAGCAGCCACAACAGGGTTGGCTACACCTTC
TRBJ2-1 | few | NA | TRBV19 | CASSGMGNNEQFF | TGTGCCAGTTCGGGGATGGGTAACAATGAGCAGTTCTTC
TRBJ2-1 | NA | TRBD2 | TRBV7-2 | CASSSASGGAANEQFF | TGTGCCAGCAGCTCTGCTAGCGGGGGGGCGGCCAATGAGCAGTTCTTC
TRBJ2-7 | few | NA | TRBV5-3 | CARSLTAGFNEQYF | TGTGCCAGAAGCTTAACAGCGGGTTTTAACGAGCAGTACTTC
TRBJ2-5 | NA | NA | TRBV2 | CASSGGNQETQYF | TGTGCCAGCAGCGGGGGTAATCAAGAGACCCAGTACTTC
TRBJ1-1 | NA | NA | TRBV5-1 | CASTSRTANTEAFF | TGCGCCAGCACCTCGAGGACAGCGAACACTGAAGCTTTCTTT
TRBJ1-5 | NA | TRBD1 | TRBV6-1 | CASSSTGAGNQPQHF | TGTGCCAGCAGTTCGACAGGGGCGGGCAATCAGCCCCAGCATTTT
TRBJ1-6 | NA | TRBD1 | TRBV4-3 | CASSLGQGAESPLHF | TGCGCCAGCAGCCTGGGACAGGGGGCGGAATCACCCCTCCACTTT
TRBJ1-1 | NA | NA | TRBV30 | CAWSVQQWVEAFF | TGTGCCTGGAGTGTACAGCAGTGGGTCGAAGCTTTCTTT
TRBJ2-1 | once | NA | TRBV27 | CASSPTSQAANEQFF | TGTGCCAGCTCCCCGACTAGTCAAGCCGCCAATGAGCAGTTCTTC